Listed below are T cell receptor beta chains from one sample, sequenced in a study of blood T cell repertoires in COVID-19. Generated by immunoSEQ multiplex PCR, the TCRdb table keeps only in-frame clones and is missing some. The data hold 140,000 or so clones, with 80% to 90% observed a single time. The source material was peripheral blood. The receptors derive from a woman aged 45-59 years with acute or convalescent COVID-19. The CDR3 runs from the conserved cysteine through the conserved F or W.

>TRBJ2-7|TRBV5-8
CASRRREVGEQYF
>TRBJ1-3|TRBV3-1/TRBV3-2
CASSHEQGARGNTIYF
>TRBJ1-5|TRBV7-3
CASSEGRDQPQHF
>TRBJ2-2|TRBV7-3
CASSFEPNTGELFF
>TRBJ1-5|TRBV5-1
CASSLVGSQPQHF
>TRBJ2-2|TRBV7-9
CASSLVAGGRGNTGELFF
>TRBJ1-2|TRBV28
CASSLEALRTVIFNYGYTF
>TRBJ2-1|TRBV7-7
CASSSTVTGSYNEQFF
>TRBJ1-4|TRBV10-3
CAISEHPKGGGREKLFF
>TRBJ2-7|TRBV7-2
CASSVGLAGPEQYF
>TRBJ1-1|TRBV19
CATSPGQGPTEAFF
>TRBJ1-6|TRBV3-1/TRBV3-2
CASSQEGQSNSPLHF
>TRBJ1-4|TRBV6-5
CASSSGQGARKLFF
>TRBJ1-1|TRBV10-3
CAIRTGSTEAFF
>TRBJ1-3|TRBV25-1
CASSVGQGAGNTIYF
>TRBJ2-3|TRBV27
CARKDRLQYF
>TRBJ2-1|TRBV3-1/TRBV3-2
CASRMLAATFNEQFF
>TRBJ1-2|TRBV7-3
CASSSPRRDRDGYTF
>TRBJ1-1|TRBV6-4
CASRAQENTEAFF
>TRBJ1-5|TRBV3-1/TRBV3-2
CASSQDFGGNQPQHF
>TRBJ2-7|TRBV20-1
CSALQGNEQYF
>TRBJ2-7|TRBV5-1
CASKGTDYYEQYF
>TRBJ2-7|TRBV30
CAWSRPGQIFYEQYF
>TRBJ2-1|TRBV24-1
CATSVRGGSSYNEQFF
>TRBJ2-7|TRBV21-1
CARSKTGQSYEQYF
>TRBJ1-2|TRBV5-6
CASSLAPGQGYGYTF